The next 19 T cell receptor beta chains were all read from a single sample in a study of cytomegalovirus exposure and HLA in healthy donors. Primers included in the PCR were 60 Vbeta and 13 Jbeta primers. Method: immunoSEQ multiplex PCR; TCRdb's copy keeps in-frame clones and lacks some. The data hold roughly 290,000 clones, with under 90% observed a single time. What was sequenced was PBMCs. The source is a girl aged 2 to 10 in good health and CMV-seronegative.

CDR3 nucleotide sequence: TGTGTCAGAAGCCATGGGAGGGCAGGGAGTGAATTAACACCCCTCCACTTT. This sequence encodes CVRSHGRAGSELTPLHF. The chain is built from TRBV7-5 and TRBJ1-6. TRBV7-5 is a documented pseudogene. The CDR3 totals 17 residues.

The sample holds a few counts of this clone. The chain is built from TRBV11-2 and TRBJ2-3; 9 bases line up with TRBD2. CDR3 size: 18 residues. CDR1 is SGHAT and CDR2 is FQNNGV in the germline V gene. V trimming: 1 base; J trimming: 2 bases; junction bases outside the gene matches: 10. The CDR3 DNA is TGTGCCAGCAGCTTAGGCCCCTCACTAGCGGGTTTCACAGATACGCAGTATTTT. It is translated as CASSLGPSLAGFTDTQYF.

The V call is TRBV19, the J call TRBJ1-1; TRBD1 matches at 7 bases. The germline V gene has CDR1 LNHDA and CDR2 SQIVND (reference sequence). The CDR3 consists of 15 residues. The V and J ends lost 2 bases and 4 bases, in that order; junction bases with no gene match: 7. CDR3 nucleotide sequence: TGTGCCAGTAGTATACAGGGGGGAGAGAGCACTGAAGCTTTCTTT. It is translated as CASSIQGGESTEAFF. Using reference TRBV19 and TRBJ1-1 for the parts outside the CDR3, the full variable domain is DGGITQSPKYLFRKEGQNVTLSCEQNLNHDAMYWYRQDPGQGLRLIYYSQIVNDFQKGDIAEGYSVSREKKESFPLTVTSAQKNPTAFYLCASSIQGGESTEAFFGQGTRLTVV.

The chain combines TRBV7-2 with TRBJ2-3; 7 nucleotides agree with TRBD2. CDR1 is SGHTA, CDR2 FQGNSA, per germline. The length of the CDR3 is 15 residues. Trimming took 3 bases from V and 4 from J; bases not matched to a gene: 7. CDR3 coding DNA: TGTGCCAGCAGCTTTAGCGGGCTCGGGGCAGATACGCAGTATTTT. It translates to CASSFSGLGADTQYF.

The chain combines TRBV4-1 with TRBJ2-1, with 10 bases aligning to TRBD2. The CDR3 sequence is 19 residues long. After removal of 4 bases from V and 4 bases from J, the junction contained 16 bases not matched to a gene. Germline loops: CDR1 MGHRA, CDR2 YSYEKL. The CDR3 protein is CASSPRPLSQREGYNEQFF. The DNA of the CDR3 is TGCGCCAGCAGCCCAAGACCCCTTTCCCAGCGGGAGGGATACAATGAGCAGTTCTTC.

The chain carries TRBV27 and TRBJ2-2; perhaps TRBD1 as D (5 bases). This CDR3 contains 18 residues. Trimming removed 5 bases from V and 2 bases from J, with 21 bases in between. The V gene's germline CDR1 is MNHEY and CDR2 SMNVEV (reference sequence). CDR3 protein: CASSAETRTRLNTGELFF. The CDR3 DNA is TGTGCCAGCAGTGCAGAAACCCGGACACGGTTAAACACCGGGGAGCTGTTTTTT.

The J gene is TRBJ1-1, the V gene TRBV27; D may be TRBD1 (6 bases). Germline loops: CDR1 MNHEY, CDR2 SMNVEV (reference sequence). The CDR3 consists of 17 residues. The germline V and J ends were trimmed by 3 bases and 3 bases, with 20 bases remaining between them. The CDR3 protein is CASSFTPQGMVDTEAFF. As DNA, the CDR3 is TGTGCCAGCAGTTTTACCCCCCAGGGGATGGTGGACACTGAAGCTTTCTTT.

This chain uses TRBV19 with TRBJ2-1; TRBD2 matches at 11 bases. The germline CDR1 and CDR2 sequences are LNHDA and SQIVND (reference sequence). This CDR3 contains 15 residues. The ends lost 3 bases at V and 7 bases at J; junction bases unmatched: 5. The CDR3 DNA follows: TGTGCCAGTAGTATCCGTACTAGCGGGAGTAATGAGCAGTTCTTC. Protein product: CASSIRTSGSNEQFF.

The chain has TRBV27 and TRBJ2-1; D uncertain. Germline loops: CDR1 MNHEY, CDR2 SMNVEV (reference sequence). V was cut by 5 bases and J by 7 bases, with 18 bases left in between. The CDR3 is made up of 15 amino acids. CDR3 sequence reads: CASSLSSEPSNEQFF. As DNA, the CDR3 is TGTGCCAGCAGTCTCAGTTCGGAGCCTTCGAATGAGCAGTTCTTC.

This clone was detected once. The chain has TRBV7-9 and TRBJ1-1, with D possibly TRBD1 on 5 matching bases. The CDR3 has 11 residues. CDR1 SEHNR and CDR2 FQNEAQ come from the germline V gene (reference sequence). Trimming left V 5 bases short and J 5 bases short, with 6 bases between. The CDR3 bases are TGTGCCAGCAGCGCAGGGACTGAAGCTTTCTTT. This sequence encodes CASSAGTEAFF. Full variable domain (rest looked up from reference TRBV7-9 and TRBJ1-1): DTGVSQNPRHKITKRGQNVTFRCDPISEHNRLYWYRQTLGQGPEFLTYFQNEAQLEKSRLLSDRFSAERPKGSFSTLEIQRTEQGDSAMYLCASSAGTEAFFGQGTRLTVV.

This clone was counted between two and nine times. The chain employs TRBV29-1 and TRBJ2-7, with TRBD1 matching 8 bases. CDR3 length: 14 amino acids. J lost 0 bases, V lost 6 bases, and 7 bases had no gene match. Germline CDR1 and CDR2: SQVTM and ANQGSEA. CDR3: CSVIGQGSSYEQYF. For the CDR3, the DNA is TGCAGCGTAATCGGACAGGGAAGCTCCTACGAGCAGTACTTC.

This chain uses TRBV4-1 with TRBJ1-2, with a tentative D call TRBD1 (5 bases). The length of the CDR3 is 13 residues. The germline V gene encodes CDR1 MGHRA and CDR2 YSYEKL. Trimming removed 1 base at V and 5 bases at J, with 8 bases between. This CDR3 reads CASSQVTGYGYTF. The CDR3 DNA follows: TGCGCCAGCAGCCAAGTAACAGGATATGGCTACACCTTC.

The V call is TRBV14, the J call TRBJ2-3; weak D call: TRBD1 (6 bases). The CDR3 runs 14 residues. CDR1 is SGHDN and CDR2 is FVKESK in the germline V gene. V lost 6 bases and J lost 2, with 12 bases in between. The CDR3 nucleotides are TGTGCCAGCAGGGGGACACAAGCCACAGATACGCAGTATTTT. Its translation is CASRGTQATDTQYF.

The CDR3 region has the DNA TGTGCCAGCAGTTACTCATCACAGCACAATCAGCCCCAGCATTTT. The encoded protein is CASSYSSQHNQPQHF. The chain has TRBV6-5 and TRBJ1-5, with D hard to call. Germline CDR1 is MNHEY and CDR2 is SVGAGI. The length of the CDR3 is 15 residues. V dropped 0 bases and J dropped 3 bases, with 9 bases sitting between them.

A few counts support this clone. The CDR3 coding sequence is TGTGCCAGCAGCGTAGGCAAGCGGGAGGGCAGGAACACCGGGGAGCTGTTTTTT. Protein: CASSVGKREGRNTGELFF. J is TRBJ2-2 and V is TRBV9, with TRBD2 identical over 10 bases. This CDR3 spans 18 amino acids. The V gene end was trimmed by 0 bases and the J gene end by 1 base; junction bases not matched to a gene: 6. Germline V gene lookup returns CDR1 SGDLS and CDR2 YYNGEE.

The chain joins TRBV7-3 to TRBJ2-5; 10 positions agree with TRBD2. CDR3 size: 15 residues. Germline loops: CDR1 SGHTA, CDR2 FQGTGA. After removal of 5 bases from V and 4 bases from J, the junction contained 7 bases not matched to a gene. CDR3 sequence: CASSPRAGGPETQYF. In nucleotides, the CDR3 is TGTGCCAGCAGCCCCCGAGCGGGGGGGCCAGAGACCCAGTACTTC.

The chain recombines TRBV28 with TRBJ2-3, with 11 bases aligning to TRBD2. The V and J ends lost 5 bases and 0 bases, in that order; junction bases with no gene match: 4. Germline V gives CDR1 MDHEN, CDR2 SYDVKM. The CDR3 length is 16 residues. DNA for the CDR3: TGTGCCAGCAGTCCCCGGACTAGCGGGAGCACAGATACGCAGTATTTT. It yields the protein CASSPRTSGSTDTQYF. The full variable domain, in which reference TRBV28 and TRBJ2-3 provide the parts outside the CDR3, is DVKVTQSSRYLVKRTGEKVFLECVQDMDHENMFWYRQDPGLGLRLIYFSYDVKMKEKGDIPEGYSVSREKKERFSLILESASTNQTSMYLCASSPRTSGSTDTQYFGPGTRLTVL.

CDR3 coding DNA: TGTGCCAGCAGCTCCTCATCTATCACCACAGATACGCAGTATTTT. This sequence encodes CASSSSSITTDTQYF. The rearrangement uses TRBV28 and TRBJ2-3; no firm D call. The V end was cut by 6 bases, the J end by 2 bases, with 15 bases between. The CDR3 length is 15 residues. Germline V CDR1 and CDR2: MDHEN, SYDVKM.

The V gene is TRBV28, the J gene TRBJ2-7; 9 nucleotides line up with TRBD2. The germline V gene encodes CDR1 MDHEN and CDR2 SYDVKM. J gave up 2 bases and V 2 bases, and 7 bases lay outside the gene matches. The CDR3 runs 16 residues. The CDR3 DNA follows: TGTGCCAGCAGTTTAGGGGTTAGCGGGGGCCCCTACGAGCAGTACTTC. Its protein is CASSLGVSGGPYEQYF.